This passage covers 14 T cell receptor beta chains from one sample sequenced in a study of blood T cell repertoires in COVID-19. Clones were sequenced by immunoSEQ multiplex PCR, and TCRdb holds only the in-frame ones, with some missing. In the table there are approximately 210,000 clones, just under 85% of which are singletons. The sample was peripheral blood. The receptors originated from a woman aged 45-60 years with active or convalescent COVID-19.

The chain recombines TRBV6-1 with TRBJ2-1; TRBD1 matches at 7 bases. Germline V lookup: CDR1 MNHNS, CDR2 SASEGT. This CDR3 comprises 13 residues. V was clipped by 3 bases and J by 10 bases; unmatched bases: 6. CDR3 residues: CASSETGTLEQFF. CDR3 bases: TGTGCCAGCAGTGAGACAGGGACCCTCGAGCAGTTCTTC.

The V and J genes are TRBV7-9 and TRBJ1-5, with a possible D match to TRBD1 (5 bases). The CDR3 loop spans 16 amino acids. Trimming left V 0 bases short and J 1 base short, with 10 bases between. Germline CDR1 reads SEHNR; CDR2 reads FQNEAQ (reference sequence). The CDR3 region is CASSLASGQSNQPQHF. The CDR3, as DNA: TGTGCCAGCAGCTTAGCGTCAGGGCAGAGCAATCAGCCCCAGCATTTT.

The V gene is TRBV5-7, the J gene TRBJ1-2; perhaps TRBD1 as D (6 bases). TRBV5-7 is an ORF for which the function is uncertain. The CDR3 covers 17 residues. Trimming removed 3 bases from V and 5 bases from J, with 23 bases in between. The CDR3 nucleotides are TGTGCCAGCAGCTCAATAAGAGGGGGTCCCTTTGAATATGGCTACACCTTC. Amino acid sequence: CASSSIRGGPFEYGYTF.

In nucleotides, the CDR3 is TGTGCCAGCAGCCAAGGAAGGAGGGATCGTCAGCCCCAGCATTTT. Translating it yields CASSQGRRDRQPQHF. This chain joins TRBV4-2 and TRBJ1-5; D gene uncertain. This CDR3 spans 15 amino acids. Germline CDR1 LGHNA, CDR2 YNFKEQ. V shed 1 base and J shed 6 bases, with 13 bases lying between them.

This chain uses TRBV6-1 with TRBJ1-5; TRBD1 matches at 7 bases. V lost 4 bases and J lost 2; bases outside the gene matches: 8. Germline CDR1 and CDR2: MNHNS and SASEGT. CDR3 length equals 16 residues. The CDR3: CASSVRTGTGNQPQHF. The CDR3 bases are TGTGCCAGCAGTGTCCGAACCGGGACAGGCAATCAGCCCCAGCATTTT.

The J gene is TRBJ1-1, the V gene TRBV20-1; 7 bases are shared with TRBD1. Germline CDR1 is DFQATT and CDR2 is SNEGSKA (reference sequence). The CDR3 is made up of 11 amino acids. CDR3 nucleotide sequence: TGCAAACTAGGGGGCCGGGCTGAAGCTTTCTTT. Its protein product is CKLGGRAEAFF.

The rearrangement uses TRBV5-4 and TRBJ2-3, with TRBD2 matching 14 bases. The CDR3 runs 16 residues. CDR1 and CDR2 from the germline V gene are SGHNT and YYREEE (reference sequence). The V and J ends lost 3 bases and 7 bases, in that order; junction bases with no gene match: 7. The CDR3 region has the DNA TGTGCCAGCAGCTCACGGACTAGCGGGGGGAGAAATACGCAGTATTTT. This codes for CASSSRTSGGRNTQYF.

In this sample, this clone turned up once. The J gene is TRBJ2-1, the V gene TRBV7-2, with 9 positions matching TRBD2. Losses at the gene ends were 3 bases for V and 4 bases for J; bases not matched to a gene: 16. The CDR3 has 19 amino acids. Looked up from germline, CDR1 is SGHTA and CDR2 is FQGNSA. The CDR3 spells CASSLSTPVREGGYNEQFF. The DNA for the CDR3 is TGTGCCAGCAGCTTGTCAACCCCCGTGCGGGAGGGGGGGTACAATGAGCAGTTCTTC.

The V and J genes are TRBV20-1 and TRBJ2-3; 9 nucleotides agree with TRBD2. The V gene's germline CDR1 is DFQATT and CDR2 SNEGSKA (reference sequence). This CDR3 comprises 17 residues. V gave up 3 bases and J gave up 0 bases; unmatched junction bases: 10. CDR3 region: CSASRLADFSSTDTQYF. In nucleotides, the CDR3 is TGCAGTGCTAGTCGACTAGCGGACTTTTCTAGCACAGATACGCAGTATTTT.

This chain links TRBV5-1 with TRBJ2-2; 7 positions match TRBD2. The V gene's germline CDR1 is SGHRS and CDR2 YFSETQ. This CDR3 contains 15 residues. V was clipped by 2 bases and J by 4 bases; unmatched bases: 5. CDR3 sequence: CASSLKGGGTGELFF. CDR3 nucleotide sequence: TGCGCCAGCAGCTTAAAGGGCGGGGGCACCGGGGAGCTGTTTTTT. Supplemented by reference TRBV5-1 and TRBJ2-2, the full variable domain reads KAGVTQTPRYLIKTRGQQVTLSCSPISGHRSVSWYQQTPGQGLQFLFEYFSETQRNKGNFPGRFSGRQFSNSRSEMNVSTLELGDSALYLCASSLKGGGTGELFFGEGSRLTVL.

The rearrangement uses TRBV11-2 and TRBJ1-1, with 8 bases fitting TRBD1. Per the germline V gene, CDR1 is SGHAT and CDR2 is FQNNGV. With 5 bases clipped from V and 3 bases from J, the junction kept 14 bases outside the gene matches. This CDR3 contains 17 residues. The CDR3 here is CASSQDRGWSMDTEAFF. For the CDR3, the DNA is TGTGCCAGCAGCCAAGACAGGGGATGGAGTATGGACACTGAAGCTTTCTTT.

The CDR3 DNA is TGTGCCAGCAGCCTGAATCTTGGGCAGGGCTATGGCTACACCTTC. Translating it yields CASSLNLGQGYGYTF. The chain employs TRBV28 and TRBJ1-2; tentatively, D is TRBD1 (5 bases). In germline, CDR1 is MDHEN, CDR2 SYDVKM. The V end was cut by 6 bases, the J end by 4 bases, with 18 bases between. The CDR3 totals 15 residues.

V usage is TRBV11-1 and J usage is TRBJ1-1; D call uncertain. V was cut by 1 base and J by 0 bases, with 6 bases left in between. The CDR3 spans 14 residues. CDR1 is SGHAT, CDR2 FQDESV, per germline (reference sequence). The CDR3 protein is CASSLGSVNTEAFF. CDR3 coding DNA: TGTGCCAGCAGCTTAGGTAGCGTGAACACTGAAGCTTTCTTT.

In regard to this clone: A read error may account for a junction end that differs from germline. V is TRBV5-1 and J is TRBJ2-2; a possible D gene is TRBD1 (6 bases). This CDR3 is built from 15 residues. Germline loops: CDR1 SGHRS, CDR2 YFSETQ. The chain's CDR3 is CASSLITGNAGELFF. The CDR3 nucleotides are TGCGCCAGCAGCTTGATCACAGGGAACGCCGGGGAGCTGTTTTTT.